Shown below are 20 T cell receptor beta chains from a single sample sequenced in a study of cytomegalovirus exposure and HLA in healthy donors. It was with 60 Vbeta and 13 Jbeta primers that the PCR ran. Repertoires were generated with immunoSEQ multiplex PCR, while TCRdb's copy carries only in-frame clones and drops some. This sample has around 100,000 clones, with roughly 69% found just once. Sequenced: PBMCs. Every receptor here comes from a man aged 25-40 years in good health and CMV-seropositive.

The chain recombines TRBV6-5 with TRBJ2-1; TRBD1 matches at 9 bases. The CDR3 has 15 amino acids. V lost 7 bases, J lost 5 bases, and 9 bases stayed unmatched. CDR1 and CDR2 from the germline V gene are MNHEY and SVGAGI. The CDR3 loop is CASIITGGFDNEQFF. CDR3 nucleotides: TGTGCCAGCATTATTACAGGGGGCTTCGACAATGAGCAGTTCTTC.

V and J are TRBV4-2 and TRBJ1-1; D is unresolved. The CDR3 totals 15 residues. The germline V and J ends were trimmed by 0 bases and 1 base, with 9 bases remaining between them. In germline, CDR1 is LGHNA, CDR2 YNFKEQ. The CDR3 DNA follows: TGTGCCAGCAGCCAAGATGGCGGCAGGAACACTGAAGCTTTCTTT. Its protein is CASSQDGGRNTEAFF.

This clone was recorded a few times. The sample contains more than one DNA sequence encoding this CDR3. The genes are TRBV6-1 and TRBJ2-6, with D uncertain. The CDR3 runs 17 residues. V lost 1 base and J 0 bases, leaving 10 bases between the germline ends. Germline CDR1 MNHNS, CDR2 SASEGT. CDR3 in DNA: TGTGCCAGCAGTGAAGATGGGCAGCTCTCTGGGGCCAACGTCCTGACTTTC. Translating gives CASSEDGQLSGANVLTF.

The chain has TRBV2 and TRBJ1-1, with D possibly matching TRBD1 (6 bases). This CDR3 has 13 residues. Trimming removed 6 bases from V and 1 base from J, with 9 bases in between. Per germline, CDR1 SNHLY and CDR2 FYNNEI. DNA of the CDR3: TGTGCCAGCAGGTACAGGGAGAACACTGAAGCTTTCTTT. This encodes CASRYRENTEAFF.

The gene calls are TRBV19 and TRBJ1-5; D is uncertain. Germline CDR1 and CDR2: LNHDA and SQIVND (reference sequence). The CDR3 extends over 15 amino acids. With 4 bases removed from V and 0 bases from J, the gap between germline ends came to 10 bases. CDR3 in amino acids: CASSTGWSSNQPQHF. DNA of the CDR3: TGTGCCAGTAGTACGGGGTGGAGTAGCAATCAGCCCCAGCATTTT. The full variable domain, in which reference TRBV19 and TRBJ1-5 provide the parts outside the CDR3, is DGGITQSPKYLFRKEGQNVTLSCEQNLNHDAMYWYRQDPGQGLRLIYYSQIVNDFQKGDIAEGYSVSREKKESFPLTVTSAQKNPTAFYLCASSTGWSSNQPQHFGDGTRLSIL.

The rearrangement joins TRBV30 to TRBJ2-7; D is perhaps TRBD1 (6 bases). Germline CDR1 and CDR2: GTSNPN and SVGIG (reference sequence). This CDR3 is built from 14 residues. Trimming took 3 bases from V and 3 from J, leaving 15 bases between them. CDR3 bases: TGTGCCTGGAGACAGACAGGAAAGCTCTACGAGCAGTACTTC. It specifies CAWRQTGKLYEQYF.

The gene calls are TRBV5-6 and TRBJ2-3; TRBD1 aligns across 10 bases. In germline, CDR1 is SGHDT, CDR2 YYEEEE. The CDR3 sequence is 15 residues long. The V segment lost 4 bases and the J segment 2 bases; nucleotides outside the gene matches: 4. This CDR3 is CASSADRGLTDTQYF. In DNA form, the CDR3 reads TGTGCCAGCAGCGCTGACAGGGGGCTCACAGATACGCAGTATTTT.

The chain combines TRBV4-1 with TRBJ2-3; tentatively, D is TRBD2 (6 bases). CDR1 and CDR2 from the germline V gene are MGHRA and YSYEKL. V shed 4 bases and J shed 4 bases, with 9 bases lying between them. CDR3 size: 13 residues. DNA for the CDR3: TGCGCCAGCAGCCGCTGGGGGGCAGATACGCAGTATTTT. It yields the protein CASSRWGADTQYF.

The chain uses TRBV29-1 and TRBJ1-1, with a tentative D call TRBD1 (6 bases). The V and J ends lost 4 bases and 3 bases respectively, with 15 bases between them. Germline V gene lookup returns CDR1 SQVTM and CDR2 ANQGSEA. CDR3 size: 14 residues. For the CDR3, the DNA is TGCAGCGTTGTATCTACAGGGTACGACACTGAAGCTTTCTTT. Residues: CSVVSTGYDTEAFF.

This clone occurred a few times. The chain carries TRBV2 and TRBJ2-2; D is possibly TRBD2 (7 bases). The CDR3 consists of 18 residues. The V and J ends lost 3 bases and 4 bases respectively, with 21 bases between them. Per the germline V gene, CDR1 is SNHLY and CDR2 is FYNNEI. CDR3 residues: CASSDVRWGGAGTGELFF. The DNA of the CDR3 is TGTGCCAGCAGTGACGTCCGATGGGGGGGCGCGGGCACCGGGGAGCTGTTTTTT.

The rearrangement uses TRBV5-5 and TRBJ1-1, with a possible D match to TRBD1 (5 bases). CDR3 length: 13 residues. The ends were cut back, 5 bases at V and 3 bases at J, with 11 bases in the middle. Germline values: CDR1 SGHKS, CDR2 YYEKEE (reference sequence). CDR3 residues: CASSPEGDTEAFF. DNA for the CDR3: TGTGCCAGCAGTCCTGAAGGGGACACTGAAGCTTTCTTT.

V gene TRBV7-2 combines with J gene TRBJ2-7; TRBD1 might be the D (6 bases). The germline V gene encodes CDR1 SGHTA and CDR2 FQGNSA. The CDR3 runs 13 residues. V dropped 8 bases and J dropped 2 bases, with 13 bases sitting between them. DNA for the CDR3: TGTGCCAGCTCCACTTACAGGGCCTACGAGCAGTACTTC. It is translated as CASSTYRAYEQYF.

The CDR3 nucleotides are TGCGCCAGCAAGAGCGACAGTCCTTACAATGAGCAGTTCTTC. Amino acids: CASKSDSPYNEQFF. V gene TRBV5-1 combines with J gene TRBJ2-1; TRBD1 might be the D (5 bases). The V and J ends lost 6 bases and 4 bases respectively, with 14 bases between them. This CDR3 spans 14 amino acids. Per the germline V gene, CDR1 is SGHRS and CDR2 is YFSETQ.

A few counts support this clone. V usage is TRBV6-5 and J usage is TRBJ1-6, with 8 bases aligning to TRBD1. Germline assignment: CDR1 MNHEY and CDR2 SVGAGI. There are 14 residues in the CDR3. Losses at the gene ends were 6 bases for V and 7 bases for J; bases not matched to a gene: 5. In DNA form, the CDR3 reads TGTGCCAGCAGGCCGGACAGGGCCAATTCACCCCTCCACTTT. Translation: CASRPDRANSPLHF.

The V gene is TRBV7-6, the J gene TRBJ2-7; 7 bases align to TRBD1. The germline V gene has CDR1 SGHVS and CDR2 FNYEAQ. The J segment lost 3 bases and the V segment lost 4 bases, leaving 12 bases of the junction unmatched. This CDR3 has 16 amino acids. CDR3 bases: TGTGCCAGCAGCTCTACCCCGGGACAGCCCCGCTACGAGCAGTACTTC. As protein: CASSSTPGQPRYEQYF.

This clone was seen only once. The rearrangement joins TRBV11-3 to TRBJ1-6; TRBD1 aligns across 7 bases. The germline CDR1 and CDR2 sequences are SGHNT and YENEEA. The CDR3 sequence is 16 residues long. V lost 5 bases to trimming and J lost 5 bases; unmatched junction nucleotides: 9. The chain's CDR3 is CASSSRQGGNNSPLHF. The CDR3, as DNA: TGTGCCAGCAGCAGTAGGCAGGGGGGTAATAATTCACCCCTCCACTTT. Full variable domain (outside the CDR3, taken from reference TRBV11-3 and TRBJ1-6): EAGVVQSPRYKIIEKKQPVAFWCNPISGHNTLYWYLQNLGQGPELLIRYENEEAVDDSQLPKDRFSAERLKGVDSTLKIQPAELGDSAVYLCASSSRQGGNNSPLHFGNGTRLTVT.

The chain recombines TRBV2 with TRBJ2-7; weak D call: TRBD1 (6 bases). The CDR3 extends over 16 amino acids. Trimming took 6 bases from V and 4 from J, leaving 22 bases between them. Germline V gene data show CDR1 as SNHLY and CDR2 as FYNNEI. The CDR3 bases are TGTGCCAGCAGGGCATACCGACAGGCTCCCGAATACGAGCAGTACTTC. As protein: CASRAYRQAPEYEQYF.

The rearrangement uses TRBV29-1 and TRBJ2-3; the match to TRBD2 covers 7 bases. The germline gives CDR1 SQVTM, CDR2 ANQGSEA. V lost 7 bases and J lost 3; bases outside the gene matches: 7. This CDR3 is built from 13 residues. The CDR3, as DNA: TGCAGCGCGAGCGGGGTAGTTACAGATACGCAGTATTTT. Encoded protein: CSASGVVTDTQYF.

The CDR3 region has the DNA TGTGCCAGCAGCCCGGGACAGGGATACAATGAGCAGTTCTTC. It specifies CASSPGQGYNEQFF. The chain carries TRBV4-2 and TRBJ2-1; TRBD1 matches 9 bases. V trimming: 4 bases; J trimming: 4 bases; junction bases outside the gene matches: 2. The CDR3 sequence is 14 residues long. The V gene's germline CDR1 is LGHNA and CDR2 YNFKEQ.

J is TRBJ2-7 and V is TRBV30, with 7 bases aligning to TRBD2. Germline V gene lookup returns CDR1 GTSNPN and CDR2 SVGIG (reference sequence). This CDR3 has 18 amino acids. The V segment lost 0 bases and the J segment 2 bases; nucleotides outside the gene matches: 16. CDR3 DNA sequence: TGTGCCTGGAGTGTACTGGGGCTAGCGGACAACCGGGCCTACGAGCAGTACTTC. Translated, it gives CAWSVLGLADNRAYEQYF.